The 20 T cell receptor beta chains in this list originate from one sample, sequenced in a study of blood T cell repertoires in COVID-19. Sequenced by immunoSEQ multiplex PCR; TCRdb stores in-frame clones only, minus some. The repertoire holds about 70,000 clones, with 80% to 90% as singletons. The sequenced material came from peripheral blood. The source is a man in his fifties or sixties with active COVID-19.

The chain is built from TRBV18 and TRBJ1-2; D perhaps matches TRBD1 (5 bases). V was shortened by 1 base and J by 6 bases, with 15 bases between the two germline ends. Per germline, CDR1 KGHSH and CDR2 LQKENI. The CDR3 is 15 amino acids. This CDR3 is CASSPRSQGGHGYTF. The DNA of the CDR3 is TGTGCCAGCTCACCACGGTCGCAGGGTGGCCATGGCTACACCTTC. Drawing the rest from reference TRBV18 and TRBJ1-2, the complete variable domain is NAGVMQNPRHLVRRRGQEARLRCSPMKGHSHVYWYRQLPEEGLKFMVYLQKENIIDESGMPKERFSAEFPKEGPSILRIQQVVRGDSAAYFCASSPRSQGGHGYTFGSGTRLTVV.

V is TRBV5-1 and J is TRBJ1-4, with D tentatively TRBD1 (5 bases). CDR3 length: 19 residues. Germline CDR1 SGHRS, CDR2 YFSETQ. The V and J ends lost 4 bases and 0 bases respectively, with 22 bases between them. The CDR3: CASSRGGENLIATNEKLFF. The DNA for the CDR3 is TGCGCCAGCAGCCGCGGGGGGGAAAATTTGATTGCAACTAATGAAAAACTGTTTTTT.

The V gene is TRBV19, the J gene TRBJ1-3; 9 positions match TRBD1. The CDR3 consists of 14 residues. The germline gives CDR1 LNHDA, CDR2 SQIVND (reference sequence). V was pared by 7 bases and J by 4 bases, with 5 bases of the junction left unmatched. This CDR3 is CASKPGTGGNTIYF. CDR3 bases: TGTGCCAGTAAGCCCGGGACAGGGGGAAACACCATATATTTT. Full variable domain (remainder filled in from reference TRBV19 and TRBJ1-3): DGGITQSPKYLFRKEGQNVTLSCEQNLNHDAMYWYRQDPGQGLRLIYYSQIVNDFQKGDIAEGYSVSREKKESFPLTVTSAQKNPTAFYLCASKPGTGGNTIYFGEGSWLTVV.

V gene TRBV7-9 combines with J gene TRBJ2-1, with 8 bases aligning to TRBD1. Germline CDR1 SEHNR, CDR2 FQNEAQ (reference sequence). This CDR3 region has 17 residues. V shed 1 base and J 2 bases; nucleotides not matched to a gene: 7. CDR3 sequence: CASSLEVWTGPYNEQFF. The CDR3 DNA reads TGTGCCAGCAGCTTAGAGGTCTGGACAGGGCCCTACAATGAGCAGTTCTTC.

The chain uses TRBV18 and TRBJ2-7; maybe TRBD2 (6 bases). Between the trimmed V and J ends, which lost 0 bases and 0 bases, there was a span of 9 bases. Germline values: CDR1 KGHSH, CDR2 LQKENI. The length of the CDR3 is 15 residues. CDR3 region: CASSPPSGASYEQYF. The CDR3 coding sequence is TGTGCCAGCTCACCACCTAGCGGCGCCTCCTACGAGCAGTACTTC.

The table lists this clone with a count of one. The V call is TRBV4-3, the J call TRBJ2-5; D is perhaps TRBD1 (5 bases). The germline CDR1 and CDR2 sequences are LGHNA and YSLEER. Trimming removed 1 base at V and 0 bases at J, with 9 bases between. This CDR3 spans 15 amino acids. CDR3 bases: TGCGCCAGCAGCCAAGGGGTAGGGGACCAAGAGACCCAGTACTTC. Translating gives CASSQGVGDQETQYF.

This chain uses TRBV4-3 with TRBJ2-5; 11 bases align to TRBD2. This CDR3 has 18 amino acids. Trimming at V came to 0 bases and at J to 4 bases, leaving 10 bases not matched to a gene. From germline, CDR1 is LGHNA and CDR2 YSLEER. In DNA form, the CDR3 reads TGCGCCAGCAGCCAAGAGTTAGCGGGGGGGCCGGTTAGAGAGACCCAGTACTTC. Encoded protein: CASSQELAGGPVRETQYF.

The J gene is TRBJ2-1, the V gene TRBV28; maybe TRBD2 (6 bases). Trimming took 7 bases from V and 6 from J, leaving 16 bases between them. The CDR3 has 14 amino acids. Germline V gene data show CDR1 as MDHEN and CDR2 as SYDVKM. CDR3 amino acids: CASTPVGGGNEQFF. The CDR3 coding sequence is TGTGCCAGCACCCCCGTCGGGGGAGGCAATGAGCAGTTCTTC.

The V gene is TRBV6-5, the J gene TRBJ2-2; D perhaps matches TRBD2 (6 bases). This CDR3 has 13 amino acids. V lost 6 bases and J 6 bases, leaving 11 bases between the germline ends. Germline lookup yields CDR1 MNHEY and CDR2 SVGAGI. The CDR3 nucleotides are TGTGCCAGCAGGGATTCTAGCGCCGGGGAGCTGTTTTTT. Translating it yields CASRDSSAGELFF.

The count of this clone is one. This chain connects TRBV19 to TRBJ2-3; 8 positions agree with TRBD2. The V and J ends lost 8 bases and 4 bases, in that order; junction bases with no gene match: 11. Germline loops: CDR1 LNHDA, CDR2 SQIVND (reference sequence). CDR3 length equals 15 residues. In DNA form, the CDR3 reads TGTGCCAGTGGGCCGGCGGGGGGACGTGCAGATACGCAGTATTTT. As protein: CASGPAGGRADTQYF.

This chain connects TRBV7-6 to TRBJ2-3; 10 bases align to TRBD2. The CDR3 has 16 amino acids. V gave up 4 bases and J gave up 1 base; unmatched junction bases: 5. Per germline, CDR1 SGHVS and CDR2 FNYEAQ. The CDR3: CASSSLTSGRTDTQYF. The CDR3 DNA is TGTGCCAGCAGCTCATTGACTAGCGGGCGCACAGATACGCAGTATTTT.

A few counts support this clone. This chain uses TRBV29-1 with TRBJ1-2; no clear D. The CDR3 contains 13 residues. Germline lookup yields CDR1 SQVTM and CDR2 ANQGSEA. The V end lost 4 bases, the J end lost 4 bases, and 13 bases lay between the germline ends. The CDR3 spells CSVVIEGGYGYTF. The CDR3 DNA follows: TGCAGCGTTGTAATTGAGGGTGGCTATGGCTACACCTTC.

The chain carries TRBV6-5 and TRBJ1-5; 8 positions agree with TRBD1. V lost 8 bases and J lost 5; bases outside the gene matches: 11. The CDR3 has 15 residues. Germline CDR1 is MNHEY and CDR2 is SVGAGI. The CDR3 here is CASLRTGRLDQPQHF. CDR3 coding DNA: TGTGCCAGCCTAAGGACAGGGCGTTTAGATCAGCCCCAGCATTTT.

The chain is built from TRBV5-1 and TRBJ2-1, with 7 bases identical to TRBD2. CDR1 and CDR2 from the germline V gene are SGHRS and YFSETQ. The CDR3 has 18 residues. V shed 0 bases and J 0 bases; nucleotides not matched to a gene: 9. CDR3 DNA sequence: TGCGCCAGCAGCTTGGGGCTAGCGGCAACTTACTCCTACAATGAGCAGTTCTTC. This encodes CASSLGLAATYSYNEQFF.

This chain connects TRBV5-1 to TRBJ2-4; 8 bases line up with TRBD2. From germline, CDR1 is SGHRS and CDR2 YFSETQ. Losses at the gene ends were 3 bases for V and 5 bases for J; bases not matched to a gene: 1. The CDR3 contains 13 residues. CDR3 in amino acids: CASSSGGQNIQYF. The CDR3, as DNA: TGCGCCAGCAGCTCGGGGGGGCAAAACATTCAGTACTTC.

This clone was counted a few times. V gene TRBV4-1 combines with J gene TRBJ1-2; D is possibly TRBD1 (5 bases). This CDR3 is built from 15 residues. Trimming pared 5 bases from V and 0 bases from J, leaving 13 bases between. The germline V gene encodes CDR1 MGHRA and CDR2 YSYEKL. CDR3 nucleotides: TGCGCCAGCAGCTACGGGAGGGGTACTAACTATGGCTACACCTTC. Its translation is CASSYGRGTNYGYTF.

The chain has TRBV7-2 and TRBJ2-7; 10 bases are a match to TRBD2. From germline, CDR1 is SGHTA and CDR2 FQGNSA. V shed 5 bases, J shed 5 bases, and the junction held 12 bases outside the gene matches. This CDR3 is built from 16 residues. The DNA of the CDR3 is TGTGCCAGCAGCCCCCAGAGCGGGGGGGCCAGAAACGAGCAGTACTTC. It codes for CASSPQSGGARNEQYF.

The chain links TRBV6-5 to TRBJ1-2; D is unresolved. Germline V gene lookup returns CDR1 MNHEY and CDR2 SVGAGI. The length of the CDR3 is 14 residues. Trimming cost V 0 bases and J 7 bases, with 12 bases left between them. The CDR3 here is CASSYSGLRGGYTF. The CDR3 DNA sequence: TGTGCCAGCAGTTACTCCGGGCTACGGGGTGGCTACACCTTC.

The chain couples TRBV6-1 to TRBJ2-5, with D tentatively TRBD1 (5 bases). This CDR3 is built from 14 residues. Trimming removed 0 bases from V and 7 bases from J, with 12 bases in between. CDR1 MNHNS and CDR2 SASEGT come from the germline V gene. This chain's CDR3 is CASSEAGQPGTQYF. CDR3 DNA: TGTGCCAGCAGTGAAGCGGGGCAGCCGGGGACCCAGTACTTC.

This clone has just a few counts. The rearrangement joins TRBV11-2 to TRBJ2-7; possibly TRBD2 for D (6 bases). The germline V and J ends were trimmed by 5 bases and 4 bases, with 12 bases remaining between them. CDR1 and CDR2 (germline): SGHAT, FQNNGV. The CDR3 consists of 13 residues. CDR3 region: CASSPGVRYEQYF. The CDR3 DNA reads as TGTGCCAGCAGCCCGGGGGTCAGGTACGAGCAGTACTTC.